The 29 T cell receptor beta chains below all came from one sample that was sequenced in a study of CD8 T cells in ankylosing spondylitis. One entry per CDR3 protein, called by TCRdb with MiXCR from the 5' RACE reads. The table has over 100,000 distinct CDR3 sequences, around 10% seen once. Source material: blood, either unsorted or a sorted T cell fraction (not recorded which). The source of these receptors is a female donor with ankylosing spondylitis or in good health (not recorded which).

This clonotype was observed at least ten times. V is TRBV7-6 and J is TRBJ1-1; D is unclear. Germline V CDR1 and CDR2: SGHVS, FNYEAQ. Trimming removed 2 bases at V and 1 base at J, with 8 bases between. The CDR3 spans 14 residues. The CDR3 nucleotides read TGTGCCAGCAGCTTATTCGCTGGGAACACTGAAGCTTTCTTT. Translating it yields CASSLFAGNTEAFF.

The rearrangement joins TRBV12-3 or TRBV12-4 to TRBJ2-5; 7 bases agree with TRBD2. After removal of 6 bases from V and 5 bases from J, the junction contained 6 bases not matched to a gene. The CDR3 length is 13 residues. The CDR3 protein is CASRPTAGETQYF. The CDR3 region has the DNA TGTGCCAGCAGGCCGACAGCGGGGGAGACCCAGTACTTC.

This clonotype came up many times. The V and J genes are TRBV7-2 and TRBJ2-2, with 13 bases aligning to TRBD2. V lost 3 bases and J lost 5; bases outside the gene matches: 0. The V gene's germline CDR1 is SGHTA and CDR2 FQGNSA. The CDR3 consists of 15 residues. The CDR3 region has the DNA TGTGCCAGCAGCTTGACTAGCGGGGGGACCGGGGAGCTGTTTTTT. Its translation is CASSLTSGGTGELFF.

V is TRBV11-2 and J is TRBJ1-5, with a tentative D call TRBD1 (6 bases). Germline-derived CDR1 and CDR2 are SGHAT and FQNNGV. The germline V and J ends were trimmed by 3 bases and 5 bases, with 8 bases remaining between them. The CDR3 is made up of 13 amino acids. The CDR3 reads CASSFKGDQPQHF. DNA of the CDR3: TGTGCCAGCAGCTTTAAGGGGGATCAGCCCCAGCATTTT.

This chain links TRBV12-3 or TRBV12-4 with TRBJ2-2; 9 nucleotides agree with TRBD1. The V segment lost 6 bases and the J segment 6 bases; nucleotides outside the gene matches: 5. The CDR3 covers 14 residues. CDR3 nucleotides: TGTGCCAGCAGGAGGGACAGGGTCCCCGGGGAGCTGTTTTTT. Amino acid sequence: CASRRDRVPGELFF.

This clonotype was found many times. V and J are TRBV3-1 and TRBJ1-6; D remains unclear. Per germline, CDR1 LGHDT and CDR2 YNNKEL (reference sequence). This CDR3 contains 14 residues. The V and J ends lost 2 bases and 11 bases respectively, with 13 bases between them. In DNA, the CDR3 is TGTGCCAGCAGCCAACAGGCGCCGGAACCACCCCTCCACTTT. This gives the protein CASSQQAPEPPLHF. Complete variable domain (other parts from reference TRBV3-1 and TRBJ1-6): DTAVSQTPKYLVTQMGNDKSIKCEQNLGHDTMYWYKQDSKKFLKIMFSYNNKELIINETVPNRFSPKSPDKAHLNLHINSLELGDSAVYFCASSQQAPEPPLHFGNGTRLTVT.

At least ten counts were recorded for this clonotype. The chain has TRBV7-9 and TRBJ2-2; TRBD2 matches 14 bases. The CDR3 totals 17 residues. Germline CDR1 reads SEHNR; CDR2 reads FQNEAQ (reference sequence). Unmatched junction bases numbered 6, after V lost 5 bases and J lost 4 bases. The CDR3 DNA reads TGTGCCAGCAGCCGACCCGGGACTAGCGGGAGCACCGGGGAGCTGTTTTTT. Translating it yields CASSRPGTSGSTGELFF.

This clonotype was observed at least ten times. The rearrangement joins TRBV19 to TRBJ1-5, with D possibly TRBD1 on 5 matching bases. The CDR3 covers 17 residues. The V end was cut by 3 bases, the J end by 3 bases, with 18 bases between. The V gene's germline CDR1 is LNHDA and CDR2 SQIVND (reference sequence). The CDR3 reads CASSIRGRSGINQPQHF. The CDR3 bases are TGTGCCAGTAGTATTCGTGGAAGGTCAGGGATCAATCAGCCCCAGCATTTT.

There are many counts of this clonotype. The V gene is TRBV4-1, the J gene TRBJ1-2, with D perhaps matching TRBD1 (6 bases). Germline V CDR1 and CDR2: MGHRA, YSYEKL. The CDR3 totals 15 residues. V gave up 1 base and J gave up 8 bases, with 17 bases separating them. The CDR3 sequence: CASSQVEIGGGGYTF. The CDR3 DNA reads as TGCGCCAGCAGCCAAGTAGAGATCGGCGGGGGCGGCTACACCTTC.

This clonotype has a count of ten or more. As DNA, the CDR3 is TGTGCCACCAGTGACACCGACAGAAGTTACACCTTC. It is translated as CATSDTDRSYTF. V is TRBV24-1 and J is TRBJ1-2; tentative D call: TRBD1 (5 bases). Trimming pared 4 bases from V and 11 bases from J, leaving 13 bases between. CDR3 length equals 12 residues. Germline-derived CDR1 and CDR2 are KGHDR and SFDVKD.

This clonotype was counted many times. In nucleotides, the CDR3 is TGCGCCAGCAGAGCAGGGAACGAGCAGTACTTC. Translation gives CASRAGNEQYF. The chain couples TRBV5-1 to TRBJ2-7, with a possible D match to TRBD1 (5 bases). V was clipped by 5 bases and J by 5 bases, with 8 bases between them. The CDR3 runs to 11 residues. The germline gives CDR1 SGHRS, CDR2 YFSETQ.

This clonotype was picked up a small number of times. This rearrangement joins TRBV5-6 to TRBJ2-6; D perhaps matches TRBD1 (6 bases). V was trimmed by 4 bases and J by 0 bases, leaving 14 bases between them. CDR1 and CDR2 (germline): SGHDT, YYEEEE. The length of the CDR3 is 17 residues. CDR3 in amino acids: CASSHRTALSGANVLTF. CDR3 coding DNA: TGTGCCAGCAGCCATCGGACAGCACTCTCTGGGGCCAACGTCCTGACTTTC.

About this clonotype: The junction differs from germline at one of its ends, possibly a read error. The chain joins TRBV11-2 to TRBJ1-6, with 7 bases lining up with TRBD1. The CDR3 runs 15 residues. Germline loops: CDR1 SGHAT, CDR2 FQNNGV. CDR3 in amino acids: CANSLGGPYNSPLHF. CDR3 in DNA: TGTGCCAACAGCTTAGGGGGCCCCTATAATTCACCCCTCCACTTT.

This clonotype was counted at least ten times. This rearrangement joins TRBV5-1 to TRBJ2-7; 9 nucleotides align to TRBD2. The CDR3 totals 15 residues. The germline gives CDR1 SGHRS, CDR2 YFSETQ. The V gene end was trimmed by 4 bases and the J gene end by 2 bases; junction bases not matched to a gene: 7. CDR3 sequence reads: CASSAQSGGTYEQYF. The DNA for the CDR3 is TGCGCCAGCAGCGCGCAAAGCGGGGGGACCTACGAGCAGTACTTC. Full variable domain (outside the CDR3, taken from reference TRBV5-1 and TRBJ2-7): KAGVTQTPRYLIKTRGQQVTLSCSPISGHRSVSWYQQTPGQGLQFLFEYFSETQRNKGNFPGRFSGRQFSNSRSEMNVSTLELGDSALYLCASSAQSGGTYEQYFGPGTRLTVT.

The CDR3 region has the DNA TGCGCCAGCAGTGACCCTTTGGGACTCCCCGGTCGGGGCTACACCTTC. Residues: CASSDPLGLPGRGYTF. This rearrangement joins TRBV10-2 to TRBJ1-2; weak D call: TRBD1 (5 bases). With 3 bases removed from V and 8 bases from J, the gap between germline ends came to 22 bases. From germline, CDR1 is WSHSY and CDR2 SAAADI. The CDR3 is made up of 16 amino acids.

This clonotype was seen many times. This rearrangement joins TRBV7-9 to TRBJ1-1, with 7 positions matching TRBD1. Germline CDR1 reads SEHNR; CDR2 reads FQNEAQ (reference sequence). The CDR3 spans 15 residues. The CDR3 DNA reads TGTGCTACCCACAATGACAGGGCGGGGAACACTGAAGCTTTCTTT. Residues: CATHNDRAGNTEAFF.

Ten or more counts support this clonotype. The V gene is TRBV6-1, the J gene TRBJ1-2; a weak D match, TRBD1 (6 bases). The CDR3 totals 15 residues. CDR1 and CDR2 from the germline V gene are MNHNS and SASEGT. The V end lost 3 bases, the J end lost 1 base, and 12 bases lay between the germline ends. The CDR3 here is CASSEGGPLNYGYTF. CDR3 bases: TGTGCCAGCAGTGAGGGGGGGCCCCTTAACTATGGCTACACCTTC.

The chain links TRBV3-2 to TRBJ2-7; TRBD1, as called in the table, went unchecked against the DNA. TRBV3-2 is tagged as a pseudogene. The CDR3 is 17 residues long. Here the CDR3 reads CASCARMGTGGSYEQYF. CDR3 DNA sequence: TGTGCCAGCTGCGCAAGGATGGGGACAGGGGGGTCCTACGAGCAGTACTTC.

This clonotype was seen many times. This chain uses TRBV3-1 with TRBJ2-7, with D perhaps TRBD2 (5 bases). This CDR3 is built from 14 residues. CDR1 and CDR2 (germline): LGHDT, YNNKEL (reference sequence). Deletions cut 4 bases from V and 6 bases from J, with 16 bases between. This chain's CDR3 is CASSLMSLRGEQYF. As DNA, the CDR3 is TGTGCCAGCAGCCTGATGTCCCTTCGGGGCGAGCAGTACTTC.

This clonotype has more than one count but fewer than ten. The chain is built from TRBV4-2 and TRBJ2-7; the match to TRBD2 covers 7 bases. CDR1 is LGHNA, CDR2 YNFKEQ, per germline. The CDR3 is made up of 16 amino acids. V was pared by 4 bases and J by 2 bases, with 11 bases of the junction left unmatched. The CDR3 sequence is CASSRGGVAGTYEQYF. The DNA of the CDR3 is TGTGCCAGCAGCCGGGGGGGAGTAGCTGGAACCTACGAGCAGTACTTC.

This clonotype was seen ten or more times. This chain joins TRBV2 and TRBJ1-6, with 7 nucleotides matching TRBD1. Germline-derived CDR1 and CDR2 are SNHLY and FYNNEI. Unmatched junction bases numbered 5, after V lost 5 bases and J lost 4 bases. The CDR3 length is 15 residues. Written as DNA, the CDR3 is TGTGCCAGCAGTTCTGACAGGGCGTATAATTCACCCCTCCACTTT. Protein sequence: CASSSDRAYNSPLHF.

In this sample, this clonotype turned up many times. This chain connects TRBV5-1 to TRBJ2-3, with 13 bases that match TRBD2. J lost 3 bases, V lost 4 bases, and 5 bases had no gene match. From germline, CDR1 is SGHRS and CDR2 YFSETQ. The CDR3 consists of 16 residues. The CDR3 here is CASSAGTSGITDTQYF. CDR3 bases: TGCGCCAGCAGCGCCGGGACTAGCGGGATTACAGATACGCAGTATTTT.

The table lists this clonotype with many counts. This CDR3 is CSAHSLADDTGELFF. For the CDR3, the DNA is TGCAGTGCTCACTCTCTAGCGGATGACACCGGGGAGCTGTTTTTT. The chain joins TRBV20-1 to TRBJ2-2; 7 nucleotides align to TRBD2. The V gene end was trimmed by 5 bases and the J gene end by 3 bases; junction bases not matched to a gene: 9. The CDR3 is made up of 15 amino acids. Germline V gives CDR1 DFQATT, CDR2 SNEGSKA (reference sequence).

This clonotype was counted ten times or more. CDR3 amino acids: CASSRGIGSLYGYTF. The CDR3 DNA reads TGTGCCAGCAGTCGGGGAATTGGGTCCCTCTATGGCTACACCTTC. The chain links TRBV13 to TRBJ1-2; D is uncertain. Germline V gives CDR1 PRHDT, CDR2 FYEKMQ (reference sequence). V was shortened by 6 bases and J by 4 bases, with 18 bases between the two germline ends. This CDR3 comprises 15 residues.

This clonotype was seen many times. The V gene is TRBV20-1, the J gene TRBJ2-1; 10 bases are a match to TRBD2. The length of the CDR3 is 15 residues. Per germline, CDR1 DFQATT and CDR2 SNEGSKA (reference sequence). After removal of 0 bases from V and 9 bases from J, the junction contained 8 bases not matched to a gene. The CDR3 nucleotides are TGCAGTGCTAGAGATCCCAGCGGGAGGGCCGGTGAGCAGTTCTTC. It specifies CSARDPSGRAGEQFF.

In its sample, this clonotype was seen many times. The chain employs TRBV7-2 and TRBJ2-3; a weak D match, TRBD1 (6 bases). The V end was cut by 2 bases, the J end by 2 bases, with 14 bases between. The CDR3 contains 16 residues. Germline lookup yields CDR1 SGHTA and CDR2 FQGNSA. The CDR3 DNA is TGTGCCAGCAGCTTAAACAGGGCCCTATACACAGATACGCAGTATTTT. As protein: CASSLNRALYTDTQYF.

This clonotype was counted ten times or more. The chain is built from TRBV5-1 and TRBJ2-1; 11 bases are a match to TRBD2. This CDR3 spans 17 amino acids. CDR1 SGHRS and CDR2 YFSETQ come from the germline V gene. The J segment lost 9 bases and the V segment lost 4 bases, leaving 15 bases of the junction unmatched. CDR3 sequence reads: CASSAPVGTSGTGEQFF. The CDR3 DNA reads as TGCGCCAGCAGCGCACCAGTAGGGACTAGCGGTACCGGTGAGCAGTTCTTC.

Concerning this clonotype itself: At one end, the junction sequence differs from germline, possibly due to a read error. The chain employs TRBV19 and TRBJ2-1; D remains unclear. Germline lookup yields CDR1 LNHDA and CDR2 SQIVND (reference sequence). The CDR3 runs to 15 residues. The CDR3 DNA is TGTGCCAGTAGTATTCGCGTCACCAATTTCAATGAGCCGTTCTTC. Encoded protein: CASSIRVTNFNEPFF.

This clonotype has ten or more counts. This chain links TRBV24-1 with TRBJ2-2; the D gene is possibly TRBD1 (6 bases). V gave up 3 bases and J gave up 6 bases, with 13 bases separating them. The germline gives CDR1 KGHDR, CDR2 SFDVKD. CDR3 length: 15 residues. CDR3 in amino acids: CATSDTTTGPGELFF. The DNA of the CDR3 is TGTGCCACCAGTGATACCACTACAGGGCCCGGGGAGCTGTTTTTT.